This TCR beta chain was recovered during a study of CDR3 diversity in severe acne. Germline assignment: CDR1 SGHNT and CDR2 YYREEE (reference sequence). CDR3 length: 15 residues. Concerning this clonotype: Given a much more abundant clone one base away, this may be a read error.

TCRdb redid the calling of the PCR reads with MiXCR, one entry per CDR3 protein. The sample lists roughly 100,000 distinct CDR3 sequences, 51% occurring once. The chain carries TRBV5-4 and TRBJ2-1; 9 nucleotides agree with TRBD1. The receptor comes from a male donor with acne. The specimen was blood. The DNA of the CDR3 is TGTGCCAGCAGCATGGGACAGGGCCATTACAAGGAGCAGTTCTTC. Its protein product is CASSMGQGHYKEQFF.